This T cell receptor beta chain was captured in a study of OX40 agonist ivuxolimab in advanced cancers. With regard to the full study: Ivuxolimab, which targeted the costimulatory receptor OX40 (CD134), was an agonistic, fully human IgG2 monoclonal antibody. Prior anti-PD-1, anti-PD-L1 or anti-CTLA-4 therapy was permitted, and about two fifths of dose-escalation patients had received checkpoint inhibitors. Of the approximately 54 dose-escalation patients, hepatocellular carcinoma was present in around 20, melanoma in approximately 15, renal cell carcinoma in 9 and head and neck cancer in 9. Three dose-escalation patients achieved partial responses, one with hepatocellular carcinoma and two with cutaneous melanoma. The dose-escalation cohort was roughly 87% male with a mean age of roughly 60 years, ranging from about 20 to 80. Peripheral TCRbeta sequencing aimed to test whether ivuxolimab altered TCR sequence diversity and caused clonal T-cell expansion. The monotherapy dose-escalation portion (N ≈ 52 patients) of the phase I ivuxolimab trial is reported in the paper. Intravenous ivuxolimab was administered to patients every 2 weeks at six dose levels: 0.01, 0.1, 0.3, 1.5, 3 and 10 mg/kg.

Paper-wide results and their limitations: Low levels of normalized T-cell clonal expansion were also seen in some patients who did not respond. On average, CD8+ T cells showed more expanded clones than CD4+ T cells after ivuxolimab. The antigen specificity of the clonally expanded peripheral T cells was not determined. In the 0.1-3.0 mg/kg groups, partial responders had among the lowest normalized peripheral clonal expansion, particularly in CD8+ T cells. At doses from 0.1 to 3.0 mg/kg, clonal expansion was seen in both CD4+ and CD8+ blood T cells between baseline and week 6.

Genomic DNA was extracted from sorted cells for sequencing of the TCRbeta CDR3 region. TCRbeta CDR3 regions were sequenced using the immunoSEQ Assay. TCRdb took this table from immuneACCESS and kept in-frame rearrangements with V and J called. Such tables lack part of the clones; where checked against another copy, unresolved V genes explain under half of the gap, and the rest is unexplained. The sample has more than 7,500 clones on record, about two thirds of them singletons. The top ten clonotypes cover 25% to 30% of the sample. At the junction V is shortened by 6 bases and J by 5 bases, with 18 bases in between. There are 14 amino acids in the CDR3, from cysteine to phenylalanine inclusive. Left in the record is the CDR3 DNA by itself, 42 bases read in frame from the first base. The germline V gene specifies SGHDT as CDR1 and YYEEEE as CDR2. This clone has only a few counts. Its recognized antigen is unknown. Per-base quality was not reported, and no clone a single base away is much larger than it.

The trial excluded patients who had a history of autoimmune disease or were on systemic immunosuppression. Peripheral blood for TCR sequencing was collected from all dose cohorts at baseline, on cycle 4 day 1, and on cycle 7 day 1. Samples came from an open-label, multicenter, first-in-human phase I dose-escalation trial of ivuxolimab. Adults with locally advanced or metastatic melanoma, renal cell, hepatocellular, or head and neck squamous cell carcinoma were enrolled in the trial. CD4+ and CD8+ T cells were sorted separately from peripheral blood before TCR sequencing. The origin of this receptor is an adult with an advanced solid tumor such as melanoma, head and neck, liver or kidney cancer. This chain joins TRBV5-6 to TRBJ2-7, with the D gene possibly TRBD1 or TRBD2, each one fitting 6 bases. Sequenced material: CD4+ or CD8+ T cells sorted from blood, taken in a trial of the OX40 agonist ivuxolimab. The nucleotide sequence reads TGTGCCAGCAACCCCGGAGCCGGGGGCCACGAGCAGTACTTC. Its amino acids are CASNPGAGGHEQYF.